A single T cell receptor beta chain is shown here with its context. In the original workflow: For nucleated cells, counts were estimated from reference gene primer amplification. Profiled with immunoSEQ multiplex PCR; TCRdb holds only in-frame clones, not every one. That table is the source of V, J and clone size, and D and trimming were worked out from the DNA. The top ten hold over 3.5% of the sample, which has 200,000 to 300,000 clones, about 87% seen once. Germline assignment: CDR1 LNHDA and CDR2 SQIVND (reference sequence). There are 12 residues in the CDR3. The germline V and J ends were trimmed by 6 bases and 3 bases, with 8 bases remaining between them. The sample originates from a study of blood T cell repertoires in COVID-19. Across the study: COVID-19 samples from acute and convalescent phases originated in the United States, Italy and Spain. T cells, B-cell-depleted T cells, or PBMCs supplied cDNA or gDNA.

The chain carries TRBV19 and TRBJ1-1; TRBD1 might be the D (6 bases). Sequenced: peripheral blood. The clonotype originates from a woman aged 40 to 50 with acute or convalescent COVID-19. The CDR3 loop is CASRYRDTEAFF. The CDR3 DNA reads TGTGCCAGTAGATACAGGGACACTGAAGCTTTCTTT.